This T cell receptor (beta chain) was documented in a study of OX40 agonist ivuxolimab in advanced cancers. The V and J ends lost 6 bases and 3 bases, in that order; junction bases with no gene match: 7. The CDR3 has 14 residues. CDR1 is MNHEY and CDR2 is SVGAGI in the germline V gene. The data were produced by immunoSEQ multiplex PCR, yet TCRdb's version contains in-frame clones alone and is incomplete. The sample contains 65,000 to 70,000 clones, about nine tenths of which appear only once. The J gene is TRBJ1-1, the V gene TRBV6-5; 7 nucleotides align to TRBD1. The sequence derives from an adult with an advanced solid tumor such as melanoma, head and neck, liver or kidney cancer. Specimen: CD4+ or CD8+ T cells sorted from blood, collected in a trial of the OX40 agonist ivuxolimab. CDR3 in DNA: TGTGCCAGCAGATTAAGGGGGCCGGACACTGAAGCTTTCTTT. Translating gives CASRLRGPDTEAFF.